The sequence of this TCR beta chain was determined in a study of technical replicates of blood from a few donors. Sequencing used immunoSEQ multiplex PCR; TCRdb keeps in-frame clones, though not all of them. Of more than 75,000 clones in the sample, approximately 94% are singletons; the top ten hold 0.38%. The CDR3 is 14 amino acids. Germline CDR1 and CDR2: SGHTA and FQGTGA. Trimming cost V 3 bases and J 6 bases; bases outside gene matches: 4. The V gene is TRBV7-3, the J gene TRBJ2-7; TRBD1 agrees at 11 bases. The source material was T cells isolated from PBMCs. The TCR sequence derives from a human donor in good health. DNA of the CDR3: TGTGCCAGCAGCTTGGGACAGGGGGAGGGCGAGCAGTACTTC. This encodes CASSLGQGEGEQYF.